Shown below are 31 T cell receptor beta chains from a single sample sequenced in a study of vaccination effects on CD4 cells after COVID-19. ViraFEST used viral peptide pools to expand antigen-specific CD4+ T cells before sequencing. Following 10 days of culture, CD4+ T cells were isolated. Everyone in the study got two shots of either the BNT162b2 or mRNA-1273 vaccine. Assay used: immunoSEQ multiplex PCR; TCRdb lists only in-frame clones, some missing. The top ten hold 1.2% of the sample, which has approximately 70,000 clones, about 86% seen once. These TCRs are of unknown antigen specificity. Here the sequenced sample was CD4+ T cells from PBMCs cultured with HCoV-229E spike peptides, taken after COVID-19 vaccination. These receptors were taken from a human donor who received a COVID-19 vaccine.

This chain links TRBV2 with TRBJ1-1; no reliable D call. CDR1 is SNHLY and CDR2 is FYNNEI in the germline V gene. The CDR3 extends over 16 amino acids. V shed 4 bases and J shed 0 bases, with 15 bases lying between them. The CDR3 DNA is TGTGCCAGCAGTGGGCGGCGACCGGAGGTGAACACTGAAGCTTTCTTT. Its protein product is CASSGRRPEVNTEAFF.

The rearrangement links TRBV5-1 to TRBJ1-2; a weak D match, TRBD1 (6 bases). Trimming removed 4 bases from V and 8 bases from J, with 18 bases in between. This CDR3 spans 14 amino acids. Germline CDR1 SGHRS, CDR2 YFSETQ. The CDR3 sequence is CASSADSPERGYTF. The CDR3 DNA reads TGCGCCAGCAGCGCGGACAGCCCTGAGCGCGGCTACACCTTC.

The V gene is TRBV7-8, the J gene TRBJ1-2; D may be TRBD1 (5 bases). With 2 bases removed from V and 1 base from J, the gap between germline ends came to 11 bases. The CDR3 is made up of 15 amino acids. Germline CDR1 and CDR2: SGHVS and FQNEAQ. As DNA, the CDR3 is TGTGCCAGCAGCTTAAGGACCGACAGTAACTATGGCTACACCTTC. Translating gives CASSLRTDSNYGYTF.

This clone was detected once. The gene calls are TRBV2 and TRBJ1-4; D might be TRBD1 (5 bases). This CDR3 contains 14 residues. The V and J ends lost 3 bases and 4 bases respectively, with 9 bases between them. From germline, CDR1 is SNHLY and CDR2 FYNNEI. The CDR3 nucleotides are TGTGCCAGCAGTGAGGGGGGACGTAATGAAAAACTGTTTTTT. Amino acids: CASSEGGRNEKLFF.

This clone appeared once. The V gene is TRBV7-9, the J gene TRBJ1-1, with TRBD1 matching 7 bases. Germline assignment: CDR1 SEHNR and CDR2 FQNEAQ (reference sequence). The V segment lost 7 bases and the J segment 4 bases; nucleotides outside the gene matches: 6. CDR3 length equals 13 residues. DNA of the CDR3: TGTGCCAGCAAAAACAGGGGAGGCACTGAAGCTTTCTTT. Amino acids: CASKNRGGTEAFF.

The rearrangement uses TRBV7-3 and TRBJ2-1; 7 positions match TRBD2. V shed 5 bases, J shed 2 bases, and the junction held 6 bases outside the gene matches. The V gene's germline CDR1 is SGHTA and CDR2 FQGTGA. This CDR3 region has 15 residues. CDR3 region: CASSIAGLTYNEQFF. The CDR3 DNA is TGTGCCAGCAGCATAGCGGGTCTTACCTACAATGAGCAGTTCTTC.

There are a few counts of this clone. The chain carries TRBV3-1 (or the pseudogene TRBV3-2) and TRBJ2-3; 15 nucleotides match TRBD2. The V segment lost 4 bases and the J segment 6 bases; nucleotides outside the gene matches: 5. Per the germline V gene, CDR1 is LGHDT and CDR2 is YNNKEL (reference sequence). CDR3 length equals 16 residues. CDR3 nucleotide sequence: TGTGCCAGCAGCCTCCGGACTAGCGGGGGGGCTGATACGCAGTATTTT. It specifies CASSLRTSGGADTQYF.

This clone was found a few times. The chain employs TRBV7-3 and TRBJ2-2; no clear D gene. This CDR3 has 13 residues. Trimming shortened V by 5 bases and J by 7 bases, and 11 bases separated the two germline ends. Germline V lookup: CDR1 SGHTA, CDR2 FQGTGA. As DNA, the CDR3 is TGTGCCAGCAGCCCCGGGCGGAACGGGGAGCTGTTTTTT. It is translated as CASSPGRNGELFF.

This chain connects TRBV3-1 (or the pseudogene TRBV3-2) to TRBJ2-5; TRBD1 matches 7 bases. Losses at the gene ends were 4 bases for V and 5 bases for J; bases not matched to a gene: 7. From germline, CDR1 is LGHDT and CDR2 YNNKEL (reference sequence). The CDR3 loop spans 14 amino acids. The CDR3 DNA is TGTGCCAGCAGCCGCCCGACAGGGATTGAGACCCAGTACTTC. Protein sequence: CASSRPTGIETQYF.

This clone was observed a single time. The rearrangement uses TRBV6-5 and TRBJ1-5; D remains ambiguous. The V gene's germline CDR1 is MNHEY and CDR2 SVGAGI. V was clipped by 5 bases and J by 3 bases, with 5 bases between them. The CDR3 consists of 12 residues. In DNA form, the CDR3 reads TGTGCCAGCAGTCTGCTCAATCAGCCCCAGCATTTT. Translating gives CASSLLNQPQHF.

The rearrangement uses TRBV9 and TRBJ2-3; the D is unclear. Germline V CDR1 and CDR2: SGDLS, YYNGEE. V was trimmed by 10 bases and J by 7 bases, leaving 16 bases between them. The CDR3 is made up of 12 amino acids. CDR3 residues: CAFRVVNYTQYF. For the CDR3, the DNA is TGTGCCTTCCGGGTCGTGAATTATACGCAGTATTTT.

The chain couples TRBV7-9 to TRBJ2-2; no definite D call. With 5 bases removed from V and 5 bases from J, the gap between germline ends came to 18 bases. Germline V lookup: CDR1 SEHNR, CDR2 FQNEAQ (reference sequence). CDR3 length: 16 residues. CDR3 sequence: CASSLGSVLGTGELFF. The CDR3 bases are TGTGCCAGCAGCCTAGGATCTGTCCTGGGGACCGGGGAGCTGTTTTTT.

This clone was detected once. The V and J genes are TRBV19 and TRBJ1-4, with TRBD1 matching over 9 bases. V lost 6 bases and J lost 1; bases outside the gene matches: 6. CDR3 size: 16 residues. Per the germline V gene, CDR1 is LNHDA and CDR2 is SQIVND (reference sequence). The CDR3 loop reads CASRVTGGRTNEKLFF. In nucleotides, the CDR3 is TGTGCCAGTAGGGTAACAGGGGGCAGAACTAATGAAAAACTGTTTTTT.

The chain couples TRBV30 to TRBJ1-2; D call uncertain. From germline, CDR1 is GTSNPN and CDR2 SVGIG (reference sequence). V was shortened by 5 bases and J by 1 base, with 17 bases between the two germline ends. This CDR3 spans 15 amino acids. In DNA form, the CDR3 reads TGTGCCTGGGTAACCCGTGGCTTAATTAACTATGGCTACACCTTC. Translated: CAWVTRGLINYGYTF.

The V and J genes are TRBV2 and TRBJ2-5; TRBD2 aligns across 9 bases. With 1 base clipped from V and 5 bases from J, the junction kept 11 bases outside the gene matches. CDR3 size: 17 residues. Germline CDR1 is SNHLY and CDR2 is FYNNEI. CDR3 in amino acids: CASSEGLAGAIGETQYF. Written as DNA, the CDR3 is TGTGCCAGCAGTGAAGGGTTAGCGGGGGCAATCGGGGAGACCCAGTACTTC.

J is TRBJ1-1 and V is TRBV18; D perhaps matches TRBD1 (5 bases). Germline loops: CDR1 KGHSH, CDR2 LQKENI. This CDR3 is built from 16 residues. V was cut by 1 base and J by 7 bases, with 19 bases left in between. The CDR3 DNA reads TGTGCCAGCTCACCACGGATGTGGGGGTTTAATTTTGAAGCTTTCTTT. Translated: CASSPRMWGFNFEAFF.

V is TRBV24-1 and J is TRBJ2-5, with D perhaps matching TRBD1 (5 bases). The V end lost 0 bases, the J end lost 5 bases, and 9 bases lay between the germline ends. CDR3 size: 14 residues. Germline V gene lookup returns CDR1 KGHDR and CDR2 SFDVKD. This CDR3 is CATSDLDSFETQYF. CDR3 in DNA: TGTGCCACCAGTGATTTGGACAGTTTTGAGACCCAGTACTTC.

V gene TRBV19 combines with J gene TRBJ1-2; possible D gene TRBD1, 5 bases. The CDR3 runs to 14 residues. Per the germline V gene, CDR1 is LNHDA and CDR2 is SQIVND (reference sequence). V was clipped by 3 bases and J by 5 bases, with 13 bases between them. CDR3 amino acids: CASSMIGRAYGYTF. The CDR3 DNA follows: TGTGCCAGTAGTATGATCGGCAGGGCGTATGGCTACACCTTC.

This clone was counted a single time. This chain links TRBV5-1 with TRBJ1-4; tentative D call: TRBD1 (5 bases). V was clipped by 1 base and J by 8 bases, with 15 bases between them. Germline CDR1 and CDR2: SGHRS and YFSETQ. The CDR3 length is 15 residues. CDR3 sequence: CASSLNGGPGEKLFF. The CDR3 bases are TGCGCCAGCAGCTTGAACGGGGGTCCGGGCGAAAAACTGTTTTTT.

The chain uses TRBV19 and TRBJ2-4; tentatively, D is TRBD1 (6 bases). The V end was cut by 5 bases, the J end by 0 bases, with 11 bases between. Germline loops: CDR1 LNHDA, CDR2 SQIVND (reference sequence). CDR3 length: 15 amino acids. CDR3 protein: CASSFGQLAKNIQYF. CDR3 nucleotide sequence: TGTGCCAGTAGTTTCGGACAGCTAGCCAAAAACATTCAGTACTTC.

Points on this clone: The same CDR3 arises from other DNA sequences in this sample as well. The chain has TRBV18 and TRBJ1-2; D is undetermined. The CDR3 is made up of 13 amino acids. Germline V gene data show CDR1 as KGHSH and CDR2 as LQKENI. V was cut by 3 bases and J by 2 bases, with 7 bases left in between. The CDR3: CASSPGSNYGYTF. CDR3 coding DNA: TGTGCCAGCTCACCGGGGTCGAACTATGGCTACACCTTC.

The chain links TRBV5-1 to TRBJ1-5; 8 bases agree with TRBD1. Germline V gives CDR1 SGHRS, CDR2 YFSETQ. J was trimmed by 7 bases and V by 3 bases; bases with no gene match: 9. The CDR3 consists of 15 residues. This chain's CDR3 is CASSYGQGGGQPQHF. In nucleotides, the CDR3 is TGCGCCAGCAGCTACGGACAGGGAGGTGGACAGCCCCAGCATTTT.

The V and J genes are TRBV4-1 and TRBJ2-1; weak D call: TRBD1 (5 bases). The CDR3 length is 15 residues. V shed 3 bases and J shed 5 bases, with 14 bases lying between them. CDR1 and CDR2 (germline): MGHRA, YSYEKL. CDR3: CASSHLRTPNNEQFF. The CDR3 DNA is TGCGCCAGCAGCCATTTAAGGACACCCAACAATGAGCAGTTCTTC.

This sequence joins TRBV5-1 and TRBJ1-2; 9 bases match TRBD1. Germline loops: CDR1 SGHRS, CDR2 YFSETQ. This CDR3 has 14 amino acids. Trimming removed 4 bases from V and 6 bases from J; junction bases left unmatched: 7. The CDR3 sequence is CASSATTGGDGYTF. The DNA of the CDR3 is TGCGCCAGCAGCGCCACAACAGGGGGCGATGGCTACACCTTC.

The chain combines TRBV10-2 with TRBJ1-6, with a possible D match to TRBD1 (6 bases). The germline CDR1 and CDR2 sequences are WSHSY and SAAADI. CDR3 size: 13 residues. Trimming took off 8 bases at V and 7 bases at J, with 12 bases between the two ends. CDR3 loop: CASDPTGNSPLHF. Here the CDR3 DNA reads TGCGCCAGCGATCCAACAGGGAATTCACCCCTCCACTTT.

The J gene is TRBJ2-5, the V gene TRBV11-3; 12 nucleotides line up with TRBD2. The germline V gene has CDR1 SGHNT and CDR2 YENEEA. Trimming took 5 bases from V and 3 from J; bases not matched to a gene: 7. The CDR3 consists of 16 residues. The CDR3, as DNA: TGTGCCAGCAGCCTAGGGACTAGCGGGCGTAAAGAGACCCAGTACTTC. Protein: CASSLGTSGRKETQYF.

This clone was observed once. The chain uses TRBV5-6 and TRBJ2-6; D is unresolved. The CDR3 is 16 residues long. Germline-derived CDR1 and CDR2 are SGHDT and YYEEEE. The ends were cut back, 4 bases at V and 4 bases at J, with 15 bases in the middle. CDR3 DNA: TGTGCCAGCAGCCAGTACGGGCTGTCCGGGGCCAACGTCCTGACTTTC. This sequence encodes CASSQYGLSGANVLTF.

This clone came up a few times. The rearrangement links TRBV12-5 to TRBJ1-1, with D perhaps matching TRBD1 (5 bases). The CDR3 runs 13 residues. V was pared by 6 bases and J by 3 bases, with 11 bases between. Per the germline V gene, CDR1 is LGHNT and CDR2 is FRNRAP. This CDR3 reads CASGRDSYTEAFF. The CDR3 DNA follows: TGTGCTAGTGGCCGAGACAGCTACACTGAAGCTTTCTTT.

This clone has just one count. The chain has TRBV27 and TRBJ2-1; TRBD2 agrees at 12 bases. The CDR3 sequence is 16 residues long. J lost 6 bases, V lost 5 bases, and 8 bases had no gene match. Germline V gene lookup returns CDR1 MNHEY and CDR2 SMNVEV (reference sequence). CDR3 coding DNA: TGTGCCAGCAGTACCCCCTCTAGCGGGGGGGTCAATGAGCAGTTCTTC. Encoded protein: CASSTPSSGGVNEQFF.

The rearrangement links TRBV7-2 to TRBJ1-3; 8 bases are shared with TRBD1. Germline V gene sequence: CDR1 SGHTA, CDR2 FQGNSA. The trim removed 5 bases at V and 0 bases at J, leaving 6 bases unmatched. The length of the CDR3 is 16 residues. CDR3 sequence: CASSPPTGGSGNTIYF. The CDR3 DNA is TGTGCCAGCAGCCCACCTACAGGGGGCTCTGGAAACACCATATATTTT.

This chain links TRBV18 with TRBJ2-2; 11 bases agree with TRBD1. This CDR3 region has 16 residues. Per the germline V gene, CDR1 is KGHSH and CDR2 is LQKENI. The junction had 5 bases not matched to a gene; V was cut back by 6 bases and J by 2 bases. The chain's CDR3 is CASSQGQGANTGELFF. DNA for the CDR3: TGTGCCAGCTCCCAAGGACAGGGGGCTAACACCGGGGAGCTGTTTTTT.